This T cell receptor beta chain is from a study of T cells in Graves' hyperthyroidism and ophthalmopathy. Study-level points and caveats: Within blood appeared most thyroid clonotypes that had expanded above 0.001.

The source material, RNA transcripts, was used to amplify TCR beta CDR3 regions. Initially, a first-round RT-PCR of the TCR CDR3 employed the HTBI primer set. A single record per CDR3 protein comes from TCRdb applying MiXCR to the multiplex PCR reads. In the table there are about 380,000 distinct CDR3 sequences, more than 11% of which are singletons. In this sample, this clonotype turned up many times. Its target is unknown. CDR1 is MNHEY and CDR2 is SMNVEV in the germline V gene (reference sequence). V was cut by 5 bases and J by 3 bases, with 10 bases left in between. The CDR3 runs to 14 residues. The receptor comes from an older woman with Graves' hyperthyroidism. Sequences were obtained from blood. The chain links TRBV27 to TRBJ2-2; no clear D gene. Here the CDR3 reads CASSQGIDTGELFF. DNA of the CDR3: TGTGCCAGCAGTCAAGGGATCGACACCGGGGAGCTGTTTTTT.